The 7 T cell receptor beta chains presented below share a single source sample, sequenced in a study of T cell responses to AZD1222 COVID-19 vaccine. The protocol was immunoSEQ multiplex PCR, while the TCRdb copy is restricted to in-frame clones and leaves out a portion. The sample contains 150,000 to 250,000 clones, approximately 94% of which appear only once. Sequenced material: peripheral blood, taken 28 days after the second AZD1222 dose. These TCRs come from an adult who received the AZD1222 COVID-19 vaccine.

This sequence joins TRBV5-1 and TRBJ1-4, with 8 bases fitting TRBD1. The CDR3 consists of 14 residues. CDR1 SGHRS and CDR2 YFSETQ come from the germline V gene. Trimming took 3 bases from V and 8 from J; bases not matched to a gene: 6. CDR3 nucleotides: TGCGCCAGCAGCTCCCGGACAGGGAGCGAAAAACTGTTTTTT. Protein product: CASSSRTGSEKLFF.

This chain joins TRBV19 and TRBJ1-5; D is perhaps TRBD1 (5 bases). This CDR3 spans 12 amino acids. V shed 8 bases and J shed 3 bases, with 8 bases lying between them. CDR1 is LNHDA, CDR2 SQIVND, per germline (reference sequence). The CDR3 DNA is TGTGCCAGTTCGGGGGTCAATCAGCCCCAGCATTTT. Encoded protein: CASSGVNQPQHF.

The chain links TRBV3-1 (or the pseudogene TRBV3-2) to TRBJ2-1; D is unresolved. Trimming removed 8 bases at V and 1 base at J, with 9 bases between. The CDR3 has 13 amino acids. CDR1 and CDR2 (germline): LGHDT, YNNKEL (reference sequence). The CDR3 DNA sequence: TGTGCCAGCGGGTGGGGTTCCTACAATGAGCAGTTCTTC. It translates to CASGWGSYNEQFF.

The chain links TRBV12-3 or TRBV12-4 to TRBJ2-3; possibly TRBD1 or TRBD2 for D (5 bases each). The CDR3 has 13 residues. Trimming took 7 bases from V and 2 from J, leaving 10 bases between them. The CDR3 sequence is CASNPGATDTQYF. Here the CDR3 DNA reads TGTGCCAGCAACCCCGGGGCCACAGATACGCAGTATTTT.

This clone was seen once. This chain links TRBV30 with TRBJ1-2, with unresolved D. The CDR3 totals 13 residues. The germline V gene encodes CDR1 GTSNPN and CDR2 SVGIG (reference sequence). The ends were cut back, 1 base at V and 7 bases at J, with 13 bases in the middle. The CDR3 region is CAWSALRHFGYTF. For the CDR3, the DNA is TGTGCCTGGAGTGCCCTCCGACACTTTGGCTACACCTTC.

This clone was detected only a few times. Other DNA sequences within the sample encode an identical CDR3. J is TRBJ1-3 and V is TRBV3-1 (or the pseudogene TRBV3-2), with D hard to call. The CDR3 length is 14 residues. The V end lost 2 bases, the J end lost 0 bases, and 5 bases lay between the germline ends. Germline V lookup: CDR1 LGHDT, CDR2 YNNKEL (reference sequence). The DNA for the CDR3 is TGTGCCAGCAGCCAAACCAGCTCTGGAAACACCATATATTTT. Residues: CASSQTSSGNTIYF.

This rearrangement joins TRBV30 to TRBJ1-5; D unresolved. Germline CDR1 and CDR2: GTSNPN and SVGIG (reference sequence). The CDR3 runs to 14 residues. V shed 2 bases and J shed 0 bases, with 8 bases lying between them. For the CDR3, the DNA is TGTGCCTGGAGTTCGACGGCTAGCAATCAGCCCCAGCATTTT. Protein product: CAWSSTASNQPQHF.